This TCR beta chain was recovered during a study of radiotherapy plus CTLA-4 blockade in lung cancer. For the study at large: Objective responses were observed in approximately 17% of patients, and disease control was achieved by over 30%.

Concerning this clone itself: Its target is unknown.

Assay used: immunoSEQ multiplex PCR; TCRdb lists only in-frame clones, some missing. The sample has tens of thousands of clones, 60% to 85% seen once. Findings of the study overall: Alongside interferon-beta, early blood T cell clone dynamics were reportedly the best predictor of response. Radiotherapy was combined with ipilimumab, and tumor-derived TCR clones then expanded in blood.

Trimming at V came to 5 bases and at J to 1 base, leaving 14 bases not matched to a gene. Germline V lookup: CDR1 SGHAT, CDR2 FQNNGV. CDR3 length: 17 residues. With ipilimumab providing CTLA-4 blockade, focal radiation was administered to patients who had chemo-refractory metastatic non-small-cell lung cancer. The clonotype was recovered from a human donor with non-small cell lung cancer who had a partial response to radiotherapy plus ipilimumab. Some clones in this sample may be carry-over from other donors' samples. The V call is TRBV11-2, the J call TRBJ2-7; 7 nucleotides agree with TRBD2. The source was peripheral blood, collected from a patient treated with radiotherapy plus ipilimumab. CDR3 sequence: CASSPRIYAGVSYEQYF. Here the CDR3 DNA reads TGTGCCAGCAGCCCCCGAATATACGCGGGAGTTTCCTACGAGCAGTACTTC.